Listed here are 7 T cell receptor beta chains from one sample, sequenced in a study of blood T cell repertoires in COVID-19. The data were produced by immunoSEQ multiplex PCR, yet TCRdb's version contains in-frame clones alone and is incomplete. Among 200,000 to 250,000 clones, roughly nine tenths were seen once, and the ten largest hold roughly 3.2%. Sequences were obtained from PBMCs or T cells enriched from blood (not recorded which). The receptors were gathered from a woman aged 50 to 65 in a cohort exposed to, infected with or recovered from COVID-19 (not recorded which).

V usage is TRBV5-5 and J usage is TRBJ2-5, with D possibly matching TRBD1 (5 bases). The germline gives CDR1 SGHKS, CDR2 YYEKEE (reference sequence). V lost 0 bases, J lost 1 base, and 13 bases lay in between. The CDR3 covers 16 residues. Written as DNA, the CDR3 is TGTGCCAGCAGCTTGGCTTACCGAGACAGCCAAGAGACCCAGTACTTC. This encodes CASSLAYRDSQETQYF. Based on the CDR3 plus reference TRBV5-5 and TRBJ2-5, the full variable domain is DAGVTQSPTHLIKTRGQQVTLRCSPISGHKSVSWYQQVLGQGPQFIFQYYEKEERGRGNFPDRFSARQFPNYSSELNVNALLLGDSALYLCASSLAYRDSQETQYFGPGTRLLVL.

The chain has TRBV28 and TRBJ1-2; D might be TRBD1 (6 bases). Trimming left V 5 bases short and J 6 bases short, with 16 bases between. There are 14 residues in the CDR3. The germline V gene encodes CDR1 MDHEN and CDR2 SYDVKM. Here the CDR3 DNA reads TGTGCCAGCAGTACCGCCCTACAGGGCAATGGCTACACCTTC. Translating it yields CASSTALQGNGYTF.

This clone was detected a few times. V gene TRBV28 combines with J gene TRBJ2-3, with 9 nucleotides matching TRBD2. Germline V gene lookup returns CDR1 MDHEN and CDR2 SYDVKM. This CDR3 comprises 16 residues. V shed 2 bases and J 7 bases; nucleotides not matched to a gene: 10. Here the CDR3 DNA reads TGTGCCAGCAGTTTAGGGCCGGCGGGGGGGCCGTATACGCAGTATTTT. Protein: CASSLGPAGGPYTQYF.

This clone has a single count. The genes are TRBV2 and TRBJ2-5; D not resolved. Trimming cost V 10 bases and J 0 bases, with 15 bases left between them. This CDR3 has 14 residues. The germline gives CDR1 SNHLY, CDR2 FYNNEI. The CDR3 reads CATATPGYQETQYF. In DNA, the CDR3 is TGTGCCACCGCGACCCCCGGGTACCAAGAGACCCAGTACTTC. The variable domain in full, completed from reference TRBV2 and TRBJ2-5, reads EPEVTQTPSHQVTQMGQEVILRCVPISNHLYFYWYRQILGQKVEFLVSFYNNEISEKSEIFDDQFSVERPDGSNFTLKIRSTKLEDSAMYFCATATPGYQETQYFGPGTRLLVL.

The rearrangement joins TRBV4-2 to TRBJ2-7; 10 bases match TRBD2. The CDR3 extends over 18 amino acids. CDR1 LGHNA and CDR2 YNFKEQ come from the germline V gene. With V trimmed by 4 bases and J by 2 bases, 14 bases remained unmatched. CDR3 in amino acids: CASSPSEAGGPRPYEQYF. The CDR3 DNA is TGTGCCAGCAGCCCCTCGGAAGCGGGGGGGCCTCGGCCCTACGAGCAGTACTTC.

The chain carries TRBV4-3 and TRBJ1-2; 7 bases line up with TRBD1. This CDR3 region has 15 residues. J was trimmed by 4 bases and V by 3 bases; bases with no gene match: 8. CDR1 LGHNA and CDR2 YSLEER come from the germline V gene. The CDR3 DNA follows: TGCGCCAGCAGCCAGGAGTACGGGACAGCCTATGGCTACACCTTC. Translation gives CASSQEYGTAYGYTF.

The CDR3 loop is CASSGQSPPEAFF. The CDR3 nucleotides read TGTGCCAGCAGTGGACAGAGCCCGCCTGAAGCTTTCTTT. The chain joins TRBV27 to TRBJ1-1, with TRBD1 as a possible D gene (6 bases). V was cut by 5 bases and J by 6 bases, with 13 bases left in between. The V gene's germline CDR1 is MNHEY and CDR2 SMNVEV (reference sequence). CDR3 length: 13 residues.